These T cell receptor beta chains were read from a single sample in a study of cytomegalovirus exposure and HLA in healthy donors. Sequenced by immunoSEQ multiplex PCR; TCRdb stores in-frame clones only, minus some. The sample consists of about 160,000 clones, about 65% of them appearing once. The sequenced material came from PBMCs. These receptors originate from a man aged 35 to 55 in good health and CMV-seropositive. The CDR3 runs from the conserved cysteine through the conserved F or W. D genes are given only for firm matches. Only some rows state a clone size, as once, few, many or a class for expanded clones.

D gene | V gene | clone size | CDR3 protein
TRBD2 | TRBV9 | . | CASSVGSGGAADTQYF
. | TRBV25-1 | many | CASSEERTGNTIYF
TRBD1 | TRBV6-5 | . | CASQGALLGSPLHF
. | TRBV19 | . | CASSTDTVGETQYF
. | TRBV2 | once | CASNEGATEAFF
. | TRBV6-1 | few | CASVGGATGYEQYF
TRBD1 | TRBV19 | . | CASIPYPGQGDTEAFF
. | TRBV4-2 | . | CASSQPPGVVTEAFF
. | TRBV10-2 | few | CASGQVSYEQYF
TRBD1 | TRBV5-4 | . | CASSHKTGDDEQFF
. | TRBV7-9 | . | CASSLTGRGSSYEQYF
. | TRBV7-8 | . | CASSGRWSGTTDTQYF
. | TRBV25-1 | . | CASSEGPAAAGDSYEQYF
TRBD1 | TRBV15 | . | CATSTAQGARGYTF
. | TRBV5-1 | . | CASGRAEETQYF
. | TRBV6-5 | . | CASSRGASGYGYTF
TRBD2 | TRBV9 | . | CASSGDSRRAGGPLSPETQYF
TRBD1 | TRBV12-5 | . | CASGTQGAGEKLFF
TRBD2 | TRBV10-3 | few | CAIGSGGGTNEQFF
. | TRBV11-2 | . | CASSLEHQGFGGNTIYF
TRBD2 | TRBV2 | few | CASITGVAGAYEQYF
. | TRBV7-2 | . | CASSLKGGTEAFF
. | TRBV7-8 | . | CASSFGTRSTGELFF
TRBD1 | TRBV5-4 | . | CASSPGDRPSSYEQYF
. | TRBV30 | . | CAWSGPRRAYEQYF
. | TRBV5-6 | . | CASSALKQGNTEAFF
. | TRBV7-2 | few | CASSLVGLIGQPQHF
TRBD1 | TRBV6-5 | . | CASSSTGSLNTEAFF
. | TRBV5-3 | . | CARSLGDRGSSYEQYF
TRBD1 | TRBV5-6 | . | CASTMTGLRGYTF
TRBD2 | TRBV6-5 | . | CASRDGLAETEQYF
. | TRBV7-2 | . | CASSLGVSQFF